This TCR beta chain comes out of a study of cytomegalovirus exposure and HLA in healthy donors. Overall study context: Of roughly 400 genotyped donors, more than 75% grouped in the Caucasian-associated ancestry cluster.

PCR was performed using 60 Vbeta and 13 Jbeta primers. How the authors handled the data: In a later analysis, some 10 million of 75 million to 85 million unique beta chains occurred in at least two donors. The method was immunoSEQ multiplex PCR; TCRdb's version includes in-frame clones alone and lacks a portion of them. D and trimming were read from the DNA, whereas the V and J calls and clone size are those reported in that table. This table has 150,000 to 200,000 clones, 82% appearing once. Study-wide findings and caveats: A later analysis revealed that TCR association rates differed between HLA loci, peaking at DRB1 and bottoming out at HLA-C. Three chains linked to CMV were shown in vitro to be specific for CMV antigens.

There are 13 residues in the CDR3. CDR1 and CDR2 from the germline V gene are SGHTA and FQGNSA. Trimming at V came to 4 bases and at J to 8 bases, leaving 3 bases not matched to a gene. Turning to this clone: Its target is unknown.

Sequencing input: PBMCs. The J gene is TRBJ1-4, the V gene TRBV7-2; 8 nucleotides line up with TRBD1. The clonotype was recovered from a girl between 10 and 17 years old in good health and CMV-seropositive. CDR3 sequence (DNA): TGTGCCAGCAGCTCGCGGACAGGGGAAAAACTGTTTTTT. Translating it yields CASSSRTGEKLFF.